The TCR beta chain described here comes from a study of TIL therapy for anti-PD-1-resistant metastatic lung cancer. Background on the study: Tumors carried a median about 1.6 non-synonymous mutations per megabase.

This was the immunoSEQ v3 assay. The table came from immunoSEQ multiplex PCR; TCRdb's copy has only in-frame clones and leaves some out. The sample contains some 15,000 clones, 86% of which appear only once. Regarding time point: pre-treatment sample, taken before nivolumab and TIL therapy. Germline V gene data show CDR1 as SGHTA and CDR2 as FQGTGA. After removal of 2 bases from V and 9 bases from J, the junction contained 11 bases not matched to a gene. This CDR3 contains 16 residues. The genes are TRBV7-3 and TRBJ2-1; 9 bases fit TRBD1. The source material was blood, sampled at baseline. The receptor's source is a person aged 25 to 80 with non-small cell lung cancer. CDR3 protein: CASSLGGQGLLGEQFF. CDR3 in DNA: TGTGCCAGCAGCTTAGGGGGACAGGGACTACTGGGTGAGCAGTTCTTC.